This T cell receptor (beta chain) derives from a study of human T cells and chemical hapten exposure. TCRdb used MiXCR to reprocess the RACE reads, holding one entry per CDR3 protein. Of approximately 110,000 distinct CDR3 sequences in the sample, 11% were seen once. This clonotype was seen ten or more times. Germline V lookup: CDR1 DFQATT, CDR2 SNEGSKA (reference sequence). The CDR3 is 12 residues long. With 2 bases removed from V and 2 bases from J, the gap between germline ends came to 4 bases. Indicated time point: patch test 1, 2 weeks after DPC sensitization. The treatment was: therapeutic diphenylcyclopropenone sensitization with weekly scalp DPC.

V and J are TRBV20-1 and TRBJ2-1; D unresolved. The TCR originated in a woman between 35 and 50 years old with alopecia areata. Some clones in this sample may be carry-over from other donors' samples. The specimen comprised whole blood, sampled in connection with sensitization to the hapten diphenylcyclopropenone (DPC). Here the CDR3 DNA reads TGCAGTGCTAGAATCCCCTACAATGAGCAGTTCTTC. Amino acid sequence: CSARIPYNEQFF.